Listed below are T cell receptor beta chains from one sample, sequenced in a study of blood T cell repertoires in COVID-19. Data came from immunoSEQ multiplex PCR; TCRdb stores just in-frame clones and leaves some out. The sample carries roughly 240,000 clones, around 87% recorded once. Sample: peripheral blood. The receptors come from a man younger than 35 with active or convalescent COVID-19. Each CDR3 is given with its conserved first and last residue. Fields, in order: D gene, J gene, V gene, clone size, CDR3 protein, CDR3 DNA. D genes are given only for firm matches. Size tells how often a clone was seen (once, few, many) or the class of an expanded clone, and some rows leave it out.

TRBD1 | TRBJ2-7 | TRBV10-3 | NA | CAIRPGQGIYEQYF | TGTGCCATCAGGCCGGGACAGGGGATCTACGAGCAGTACTTC
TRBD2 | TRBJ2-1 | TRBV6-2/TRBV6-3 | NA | CASSLASGTEFF | TGTGCCAGCAGTTTGGCTAGCGGGACAGAGTTCTTC
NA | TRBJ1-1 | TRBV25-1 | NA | CASSSIEGMNTEAFF | TGTGCCAGCAGTTCAATCGAGGGTATGAACACTGAAGCTTTCTTT
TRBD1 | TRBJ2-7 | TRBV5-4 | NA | CASSLQGSSYEQYF | TGTGCCAGCAGCTTACAGGGGTCCTCCTACGAGCAGTACTTC
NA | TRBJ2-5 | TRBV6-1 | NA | CASSELQVGTLRETQYF | TGTGCCAGCAGTGAATTGCAGGTGGGGACATTAAGAGAGACCCAGTACTTC
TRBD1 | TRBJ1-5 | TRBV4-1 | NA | CASSQPDRGFNQPQHF | TGCGCCAGCAGCCAACCTGACAGGGGGTTCAATCAGCCCCAGCATTTT
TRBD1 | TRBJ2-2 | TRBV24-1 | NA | CATSLPGGTGELFF | TGTGCCACCAGTCTGCCAGGGGGCACCGGGGAGCTGTTTTTT
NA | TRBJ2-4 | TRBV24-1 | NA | CATTRNSIGKNIQYF | TGTGCCACCACTAGAAACTCAATTGGCAAAAACATTCAGTACTTC
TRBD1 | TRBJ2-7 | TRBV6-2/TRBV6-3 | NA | CASSHTGTGYYEQYF | TGTGCCAGCAGTCATACCGGGACAGGGTACTACGAGCAGTACTTC
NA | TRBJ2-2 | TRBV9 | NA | CASSALQAAGELFF | TGTGCCAGCAGCGCCTTACAGGCCGCCGGGGAGCTGTTTTTT
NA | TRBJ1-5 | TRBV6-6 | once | CASSRQANQPQHF | TGTGCCAGCAGCCGACAGGCCAATCAGCCCCAGCATTTT
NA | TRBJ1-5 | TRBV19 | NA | CASKANWGGQYSNQPQHF | TGTGCCAGTAAGGCCAATTGGGGGGGACAATATAGCAATCAGCCCCAGCATTTT
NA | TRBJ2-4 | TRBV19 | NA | CASELGRGGYIQYF | TGTGCCAGTGAGCTGGGCAGGGGCGGGTACATTCAGTACTTC
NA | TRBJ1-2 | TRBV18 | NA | CASSPPGEFGYTF | TGTGCCAGCTCACCCCCCGGAGAGTTTGGCTACACCTTC
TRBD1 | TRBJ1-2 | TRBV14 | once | CASSHQRPQGNGYTF | TGTGCCAGCAGCCACCAAAGACCACAGGGGAATGGCTACACCTTC
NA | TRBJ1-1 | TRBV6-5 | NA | CASSYGQIPPSVAFF | TGTGCCAGCAGTTATGGACAGATTCCACCTTCGGTAGCTTTCTTT
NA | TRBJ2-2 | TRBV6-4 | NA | CASTSPTGELFF | TGTGCCAGCACCTCCCCGACCGGGGAGCTGTTTTTT
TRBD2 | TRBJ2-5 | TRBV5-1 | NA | CASSLLISGTQETQYF | TGCGCCAGCAGCCTTCTCATTAGCGGGACTCAAGAGACCCAGTACTTC
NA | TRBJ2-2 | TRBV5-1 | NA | CASSLYPGERTGELFF | TGCGCCAGCAGCTTGTACCCGGGAGAGAGGACCGGGGAGCTGTTTTTT
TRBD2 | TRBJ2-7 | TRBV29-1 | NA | CSVGRTSGPGEQYF | TGCAGCGTTGGACGGACTAGCGGGCCGGGCGAGCAGTACTTC